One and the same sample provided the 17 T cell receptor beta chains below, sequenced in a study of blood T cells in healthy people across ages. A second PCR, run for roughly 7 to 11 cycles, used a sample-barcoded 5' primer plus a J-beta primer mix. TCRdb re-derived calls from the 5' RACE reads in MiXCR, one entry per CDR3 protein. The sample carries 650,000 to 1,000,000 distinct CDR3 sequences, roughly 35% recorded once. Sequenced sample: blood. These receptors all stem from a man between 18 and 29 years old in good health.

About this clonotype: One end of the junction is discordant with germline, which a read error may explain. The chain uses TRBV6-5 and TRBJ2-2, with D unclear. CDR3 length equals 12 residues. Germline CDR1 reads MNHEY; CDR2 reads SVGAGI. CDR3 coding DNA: TGTGCCACCAGTTGGGACACCGGGGAGCTGTTTTTT. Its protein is CATSWDTGELFF.

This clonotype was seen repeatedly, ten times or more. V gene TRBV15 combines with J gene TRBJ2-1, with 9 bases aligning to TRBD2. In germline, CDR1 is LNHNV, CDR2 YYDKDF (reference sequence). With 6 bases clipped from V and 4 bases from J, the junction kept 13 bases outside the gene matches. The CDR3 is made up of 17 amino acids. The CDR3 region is CATSKSHLAGPYNEQFF. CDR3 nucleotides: TGTGCCACCAGTAAATCCCATCTAGCGGGGCCGTACAATGAGCAGTTCTTC.

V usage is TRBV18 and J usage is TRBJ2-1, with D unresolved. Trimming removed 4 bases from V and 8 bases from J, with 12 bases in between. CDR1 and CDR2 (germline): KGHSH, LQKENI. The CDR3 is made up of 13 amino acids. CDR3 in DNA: TGTGCCAGCTCACGATCGATCGACGATGAGCAGTTCTTC. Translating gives CASSRSIDDEQFF.

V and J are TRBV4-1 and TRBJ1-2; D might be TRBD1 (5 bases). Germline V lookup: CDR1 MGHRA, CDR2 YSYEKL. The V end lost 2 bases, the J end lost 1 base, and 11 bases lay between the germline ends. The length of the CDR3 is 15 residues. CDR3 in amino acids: CASSQPGASNYGYTF. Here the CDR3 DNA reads TGCGCCAGCAGCCAACCCGGGGCCAGTAACTATGGCTACACCTTC.

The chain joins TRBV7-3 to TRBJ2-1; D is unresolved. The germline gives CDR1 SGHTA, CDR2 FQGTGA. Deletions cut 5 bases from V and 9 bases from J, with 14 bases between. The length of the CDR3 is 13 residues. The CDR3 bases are TGTGCCAGCAGCCGGCTGTCCGGTGGTGAGCAGTTCTTC. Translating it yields CASSRLSGGEQFF.

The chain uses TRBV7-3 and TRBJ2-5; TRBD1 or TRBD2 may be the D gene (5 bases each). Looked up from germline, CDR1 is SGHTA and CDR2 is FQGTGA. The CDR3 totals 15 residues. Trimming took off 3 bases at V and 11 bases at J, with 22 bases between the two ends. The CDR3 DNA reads TGTGCCAGCAGCTTGGGACCTCAGACCTACAATGAGCAGTACTTC. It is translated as CASSLGPQTYNEQYF.

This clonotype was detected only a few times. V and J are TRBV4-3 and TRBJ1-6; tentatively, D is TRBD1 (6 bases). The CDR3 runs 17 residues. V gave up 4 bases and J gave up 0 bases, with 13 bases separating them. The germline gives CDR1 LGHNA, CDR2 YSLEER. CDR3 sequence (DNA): TGCGCCAGCAGCCTCGACAGGCAGAGCTCCTATAATTCACCCCTCCACTTT. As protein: CASSLDRQSSYNSPLHF.

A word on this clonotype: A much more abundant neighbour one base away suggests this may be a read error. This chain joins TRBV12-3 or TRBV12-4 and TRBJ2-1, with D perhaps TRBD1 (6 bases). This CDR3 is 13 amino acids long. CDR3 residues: CASSIGRDNEHFF. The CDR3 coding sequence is TGTGCCAGCAGTATAGGACGGGACAATGAGCATTTCTTC.

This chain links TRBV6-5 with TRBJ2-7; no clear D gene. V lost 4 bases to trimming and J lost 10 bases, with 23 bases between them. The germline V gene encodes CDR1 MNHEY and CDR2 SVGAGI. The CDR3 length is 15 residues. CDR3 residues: CASSFFLGGKNTQYF. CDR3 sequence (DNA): TGTGCCAGCAGTTTCTTCCTTGGCGGCAAAAACACTCAGTACTTC.

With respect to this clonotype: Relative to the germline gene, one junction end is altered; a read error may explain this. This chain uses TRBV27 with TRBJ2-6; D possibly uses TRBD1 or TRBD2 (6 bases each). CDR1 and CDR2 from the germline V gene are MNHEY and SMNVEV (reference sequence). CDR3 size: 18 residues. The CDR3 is CARPRVLHGGSGTNVLTF. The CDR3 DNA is TGTGCCAGACCAAGAGTATTACACGGGGGCTCTGGGACCAACGTCCTGACTTTC. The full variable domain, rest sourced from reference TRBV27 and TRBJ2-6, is EAQVTQNPRYLITVTGKKLTVTCSQNMNHEYMSWYRQDPGLGLRQIYYSMNVEVTDKGDVPEGYKVSRKEKRNFPLILESPSPNQTSLYFCARPRVLHGGSGTNVLTFGAGSRLTVL.

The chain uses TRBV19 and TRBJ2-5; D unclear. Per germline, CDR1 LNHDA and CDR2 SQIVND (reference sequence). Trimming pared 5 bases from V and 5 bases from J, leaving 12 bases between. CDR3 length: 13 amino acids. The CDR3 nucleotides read TGTGCCAGTAGTTCAGAGGTCTGGGAGACCCAGTACTTC. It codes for CASSSEVWETQYF. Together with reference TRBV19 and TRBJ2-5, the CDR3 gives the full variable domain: DGGITQSPKYLFRKEGQNVTLSCEQNLNHDAMYWYRQDPGQGLRLIYYSQIVNDFQKGDIAEGYSVSREKKESFPLTVTSAQKNPTAFYLCASSSEVWETQYFGPGTRLLVL.

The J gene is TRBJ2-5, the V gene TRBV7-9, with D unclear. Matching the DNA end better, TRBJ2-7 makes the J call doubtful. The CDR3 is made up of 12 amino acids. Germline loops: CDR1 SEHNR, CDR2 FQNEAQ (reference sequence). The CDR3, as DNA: TGTGCCAGCAGTGTAGGGATGGGCGAGCAGTACTTC. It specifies CASSVGMGEQYF.

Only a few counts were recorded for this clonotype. The CDR3 bases are TGTGCCAGCAGCGTAGGACCCGAGAGAGATACGCAGTATTTT. Translation gives CASSVGPERDTQYF. V and J are TRBV9 and TRBJ2-3; D remains ambiguous. With 0 bases removed from V and 5 bases from J, the gap between germline ends came to 10 bases. Germline CDR1 SGDLS, CDR2 YYNGEE. CDR3 length equals 14 residues.

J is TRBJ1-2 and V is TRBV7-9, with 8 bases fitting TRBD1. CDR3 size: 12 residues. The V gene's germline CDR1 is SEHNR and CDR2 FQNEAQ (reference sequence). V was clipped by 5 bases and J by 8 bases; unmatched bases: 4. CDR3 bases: TGTGCCAGCAGCGAACAGGGGGTCGGCTACACCTTC. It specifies CASSEQGVGYTF.

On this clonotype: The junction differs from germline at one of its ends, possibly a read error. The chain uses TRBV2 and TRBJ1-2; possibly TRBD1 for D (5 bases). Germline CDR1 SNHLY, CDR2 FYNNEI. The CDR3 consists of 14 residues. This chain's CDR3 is CASSEPGPYYDYTF. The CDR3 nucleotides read TGTGCCAGCAGTGAGCCGGGACCGTACTATGACTACACCTTC. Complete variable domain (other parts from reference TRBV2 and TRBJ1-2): EPEVTQTPSHQVTQMGQEVILRCVPISNHLYFYWYRQILGQKVEFLVSFYNNEISEKSEIFDDQFSVERPDGSNFTLKIRSTKLEDSAMYFCASSEPGPYYDYTFGSGTRLTVV.

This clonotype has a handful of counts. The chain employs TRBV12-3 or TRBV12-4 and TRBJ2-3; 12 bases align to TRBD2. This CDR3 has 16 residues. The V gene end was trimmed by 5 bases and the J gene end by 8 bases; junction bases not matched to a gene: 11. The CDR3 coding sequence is TGTGCCAGCAGTCCTAGCGGGGGGGCTGGGTTAGGTACGCAGTATTTT. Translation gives CASSPSGGAGLGTQYF.

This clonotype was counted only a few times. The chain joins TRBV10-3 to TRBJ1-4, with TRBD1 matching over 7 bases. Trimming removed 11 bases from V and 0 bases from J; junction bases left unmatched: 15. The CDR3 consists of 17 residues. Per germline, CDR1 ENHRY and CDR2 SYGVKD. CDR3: CASYSTGARPTNEKLFF. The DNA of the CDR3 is TGTGCCTCTTACTCTACAGGGGCCCGACCAACTAATGAAAAACTGTTTTTT.